The present entry profiles one T cell receptor beta chain with its context. The V segment lost 4 bases and the J segment 5 bases; nucleotides outside the gene matches: 8. There are 14 residues in the CDR3. CDR1 SGHNT and CDR2 YYREEE come from the germline V gene (reference sequence). Data came from immunoSEQ multiplex PCR; TCRdb stores just in-frame clones and leaves some out. The sample consists of under 150,000 clones, roughly nine tenths of them appearing once. The sample originates from a study of T cell responses to AZD1222 COVID-19 vaccine. The chain is built from TRBV5-4 and TRBJ1-2, with TRBD1 matching 7 bases. The receptor was isolated from an adult in good health. This specimen was peripheral blood, taken on day 0 of AZD1222 vaccination. CDR3 bases: TGTGCCAGCAGCCCGGGGGACAGCCCTTATGGCTACACCTTC. This encodes CASSPGDSPYGYTF.